Below are 15 T cell receptor beta chains sequenced from a single sample in a study of cytomegalovirus exposure and HLA in healthy donors. Both 60 Vbeta primers and 13 Jbeta primers went into the PCR. Repertoires were generated with immunoSEQ multiplex PCR, while TCRdb's copy carries only in-frame clones and drops some. The repertoire includes fewer than 150,000 clones, about 75% of them detected once, and 25% to 35% sits in the top ten. Sequences were obtained from PBMCs. The source of these receptors is a man aged 60 to 69 in good health and CMV-seropositive.

The V call is TRBV5-1, the J call TRBJ2-2; D not certain. The length of the CDR3 is 15 residues. The germline V and J ends were trimmed by 0 bases and 2 bases, with 8 bases remaining between them. CDR1 SGHRS and CDR2 YFSETQ come from the germline V gene. Here the CDR3 reads CASSLESVNTGELFF. The DNA for the CDR3 is TGCGCCAGCAGCTTGGAGAGCGTAAACACCGGGGAGCTGTTTTTT. Full variable domain (rest looked up from reference TRBV5-1 and TRBJ2-2): KAGVTQTPRYLIKTRGQQVTLSCSPISGHRSVSWYQQTPGQGLQFLFEYFSETQRNKGNFPGRFSGRQFSNSRSEMNVSTLELGDSALYLCASSLESVNTGELFFGEGSRLTVL.

This clone was observed a single time. This chain uses TRBV7-9 with TRBJ2-3, with 9 nucleotides matching TRBD1. CDR3 size: 14 residues. V shed 4 bases and J 4 bases; nucleotides not matched to a gene: 3. Germline CDR1 is SEHNR and CDR2 is FQNEAQ (reference sequence). In DNA, the CDR3 is TGTGCCAGCAGCTGGGACAGGGTCGCAGATACGCAGTATTTT. It is translated as CASSWDRVADTQYF.

The genes are TRBV6-1 and TRBJ1-1, with D possibly matching TRBD1 (6 bases). The CDR3 loop spans 13 amino acids. Germline V gene sequence: CDR1 MNHNS, CDR2 SASEGT. The ends were cut back, 6 bases at V and 3 bases at J, with 11 bases in the middle. CDR3 nucleotide sequence: TGTGCCAGCAGACTCACAGGGTACACTGAAGCTTTCTTT. As protein: CASRLTGYTEAFF.

The CDR3 DNA sequence: TGCGCCAGCAGCTTGAAGGTGGGGCCAGAGACCCAGTACTTC. Protein product: CASSLKVGPETQYF. The chain is built from TRBV5-1 and TRBJ2-5, with D possibly matching TRBD1 (5 bases). Trimming shortened V by 1 base and J by 4 bases, and 11 bases separated the two germline ends. Per germline, CDR1 SGHRS and CDR2 YFSETQ. The CDR3 consists of 14 residues.

V gene TRBV6-5 combines with J gene TRBJ2-7; D might be TRBD1 (6 bases). The length of the CDR3 is 11 residues. Germline V gene data show CDR1 as MNHEY and CDR2 as SVGAGI. Trimming took 6 bases from V and 9 from J, leaving 12 bases between them. The CDR3 protein is CASSQTGGQYF. In DNA, the CDR3 is TGTGCCAGCAGCCAGACAGGAGGGCAGTACTTC.

V gene TRBV28 combines with J gene TRBJ2-7, with D unclear. Germline CDR1 and CDR2: MDHEN and SYDVKM. The CDR3 contains 14 residues. Trimming took off 6 bases at V and 2 bases at J, with 14 bases between the two ends. In DNA, the CDR3 is TGTGCCAGCAGCCAACCTGTTACAACCTACGAGCAGTACTTC. It specifies CASSQPVTTYEQYF.

This clone was detected only once. The DNA for the CDR3 is TGCGCCAGCAGCTTGGAGCAGGGAGGCTACACCTTC. It yields the protein CASSLEQGGYTF. The J gene is TRBJ1-2, the V gene TRBV5-1; D may be TRBD1 (5 bases). The germline V gene has CDR1 SGHRS and CDR2 YFSETQ. V was trimmed by 0 bases and J by 8 bases, leaving 8 bases between them. This CDR3 has 12 residues.

The chain recombines TRBV18 with TRBJ2-1; the match to TRBD2 covers 7 bases. The CDR3 contains 16 residues. Germline V gene data show CDR1 as KGHSH and CDR2 as LQKENI. J was trimmed by 4 bases and V by 0 bases; bases with no gene match: 6. As DNA, the CDR3 is TGTGCCAGCTCACCACCCCGGGCTAGCGGTTACAATGAGCAGTTCTTC. This codes for CASSPPRASGYNEQFF.

The genes are TRBV18 and TRBJ2-6; 7 nucleotides match TRBD1. The length of the CDR3 is 16 residues. V gave up 1 base and J gave up 1 base; unmatched junction bases: 1. The germline V gene has CDR1 KGHSH and CDR2 LQKENI. The CDR3 loop is CASSPQGASGANVLTF. In nucleotides, the CDR3 is TGTGCCAGCTCACCACAGGGGGCTTCTGGGGCCAACGTCCTGACTTTC.

The gene calls are TRBV29-1 and TRBJ1-1; TRBD1 agrees at 10 bases. There are 14 residues in the CDR3. CDR1 SQVTM and CDR2 ANQGSEA come from the germline V gene. The V segment lost 6 bases and the J segment 6 bases; nucleotides outside the gene matches: 10. This CDR3 reads CSVAGDRGMPEAFF. CDR3 DNA sequence: TGCAGCGTCGCCGGGGACAGGGGAATGCCTGAAGCTTTCTTT.

The rearrangement links TRBV2 to TRBJ2-1; 9 bases map to TRBD2. The CDR3 extends over 15 amino acids. Looked up from germline, CDR1 is SNHLY and CDR2 is FYNNEI. V lost 5 bases and J lost 5; bases outside the gene matches: 7. Here the CDR3 DNA reads TGTGCCAGCAGTAAGGAAGGACTAGCGAACAATGAGCAGTTCTTC. The encoded protein is CASSKEGLANNEQFF.

A word on this clone: Mismatch with germline at one junction end may stem from a read error. The J gene is TRBJ2-4, the V gene TRBV2; unclear D gene. The CDR3 totals 15 residues. Germline V gene data show CDR1 as SNHLY and CDR2 as FYNNEI. The CDR3 spells CASGILLLAKNSQYF. For the CDR3, the DNA is TGTGCCAGCGGTATACTTCTCCTGGCCAAAAACAGTCAGTACTTC.

The chain employs TRBV10-3 and TRBJ2-7, with D hard to call. The V gene's germline CDR1 is ENHRY and CDR2 SYGVKD. CDR3 size: 15 residues. V lost 2 bases, J lost 0 bases, and 11 bases lay in between. For the CDR3, the DNA is TGTGCCATCAGTGAGGGCAGTGGTGCCTCCTACGAGCAGTACTTC. This encodes CAISEGSGASYEQYF.

The rearrangement links TRBV5-8 to TRBJ1-1; a weak D match, TRBD1 (5 bases). CDR3 length: 15 residues. Trimming cost V 2 bases and J 1 base, with 12 bases left between them. CDR1 is SGHTS and CDR2 is YDEGEE in the germline V gene. The DNA for the CDR3 is TGTGCCAGCAGCTTCGCGGGGACTAAGAACACTGAAGCTTTCTTT. Residues: CASSFAGTKNTEAFF.

V and J are TRBV28 and TRBJ1-1; possible D gene TRBD1, 6 bases. Germline loops: CDR1 MDHEN, CDR2 SYDVKM. The CDR3 totals 17 residues. The V end lost 5 bases, the J end lost 10 bases, and 29 bases lay between the germline ends. The CDR3 bases are TGTGCCAGCAGTCCACAGGGACGCCCTCCCTTAGTGTCCGGAGCTTTCTTT. Encoded protein: CASSPQGRPPLVSGAFF.